A selection of T cell receptor beta chains follows, all from one sample in a study of regulatory T cells in long-lasting Graves disease. TCRdb reanalysed the multiplex PCR reads using MiXCR and keeps one entry per CDR3 protein. The sample has about 660,000 distinct CDR3 sequences, 30% seen once. This specimen was peripheral blood mononuclear cells (PBMCs), taken when the disease was refractory, from a patient treated with antithyroid drugs. Source of these receptors: a female donor with Graves disease. Both conserved end residues are part of each CDR3. A D gene is named only where the DNA matches it firmly. Expanded clones are given a class, and other clones once, few, many or no size at all.

D,length,V,J,size,CDR3,DNA
TRBD1,17,TRBV7-9,TRBJ1-1,-,CASSLVVGGTGDTEAFF,TGTGCCAGCAGCTTAGTAGTGGGCGGGACAGGGGACACTGAAGCTTTCTTT
-,14,TRBV4-2,TRBJ2-2,few,CASSRSLYTGELFF,TGTGCCAGCAGCCGTAGTTTGTACACCGGGGAGCTGTTTTTT
TRBD1,14,TRBV6-2/TRBV6-3,TRBJ1-5,few,CASSSTGQQRPQHF,TGTGCCAGCAGCTCGACGGGACAGCAGAGGCCCCAGCATTTT
-,14,TRBV9,TRBJ1-2,-,CASSAQTGDYGYTF,TGTGCCAGCAGCGCCCAGACAGGAGATTATGGCTACACCTTC
-,14,TRBV15,TRBJ1-1,many,CATSLVRQRTEAFF,TGTGCCACCTCCCTGGTAAGGCAGCGCACTGAAGCTTTCTTT
-,15,TRBV28,TRBJ1-5,many,CASSSGDTRNQPQHF,TGTGCCAGCAGTTCGGGAGACACCCGCAATCAGCCCCAGCATTTT
TRBD2,15,TRBV3-1,TRBJ2-7,few,CASSQDPGLAFEQYF,TGTGCCAGCAGCCAAGATCCGGGACTAGCATTCGAGCAGTACTTC
-,15,TRBV18,TRBJ1-2,-,CASSPIDTGLYGYTF,TGTGCCAGCTCACCAATTGATACAGGGCTCTATGGCTACACCTTC
TRBD1,12,TRBV20-1,TRBJ1-3,-,CSVVTGRNTIYF,TGCAGTGTTGTGACAGGGAGAAACACCATATATTTT
-,12,TRBV28,TRBJ1-2,many,CAILRRPYGYTF,TGTGCCATCTTACGACGGCCCTATGGCTACACCTTC
TRBD1,16,TRBV5-1,TRBJ1-1,many,CASSSGQAFSNTEAFF,TGCGCCAGCAGCTCGGGACAGGCCTTCTCGAACACTGAAGCTTTCTTT
TRBD1,14,TRBV15,TRBJ1-6,once,CATQRTGGNSPLHF,TGTGCCACCCAGAGGACAGGGGGTAATTCACCCCTCCACTTT
-,15,TRBV11-2,TRBJ2-2,-,CASSSRALNTGELFF,TGTGCCAGCAGCAGCCGGGCCTTGAACACCGGGGAGCTGTTTTTT
-,14,TRBV14,TRBJ2-7,-,CASRPTGPGPEQYF,TGTGCCAGCAGACCGACAGGCCCAGGTCCCGAGCAGTACTTC
-,13,TRBV11-2,TRBJ2-7,few,CASSRRRSYEQYF,TGTGCCAGCAGCCGGAGAAGATCCTACGAGCAGTACTTC
-,14,TRBV28,TRBJ1-1,many,CASSLGRPGTEAFF,TGTGCCAGCAGCCTGGGGCGGCCGGGCACTGAAGCTTTCTTT
TRBD2,15,TRBV6-2/TRBV6-3,TRBJ2-7,-,CASSYEGLAGYEQYF,TGTGCCAGCAGTTACGAGGGACTAGCGGGATACGAGCAGTACTTC
TRBD1,15,TRBV12-3/TRBV12-4,TRBJ1-6,few,CASSTNRGPNSPLHF,TGTGCCAGCAGTACCAACAGGGGGCCGAATTCACCCCTCCACTTT
TRBD1,18,TRBV27,TRBJ1-2,few,CASSRTGGVRRTNYGYTF,TGTGCCAGCAGCCGAACAGGGGGCGTAAGGAGGACGAACTATGGCTACACCTTC
TRBD1,13,TRBV2,TRBJ2-5,few,CASSGDRAETQYF,TGTGCCAGCAGTGGGGACAGGGCAGAGACCCAGTACTTC
TRBD2,16,TRBV6-5,TRBJ2-4,-,CASSFPSGGEKNIQYF,TGTGCCAGCAGTTTCCCTAGCGGAGGGGAGAAAAACATTCAGTACTTC
TRBD2,19,TRBV6-1,TRBJ2-4,-,CASRHYSTTSGRMGNIQYF,TGTGCCAGCAGGCATTATTCGACTACTAGCGGGAGAATGGGAAACATTCAGTACTTC
-,13,TRBV7-3,TRBJ2-7,few,CASSLSLGSEQYF,TGTGCCAGCAGCTTAAGTCTTGGCAGCGAGCAGTACTTC
-,16,TRBV12-3/TRBV12-4,TRBJ2-7,-,CASSSNRGGPEGEQYF,TGTGCCAGCAGTTCCAACAGGGGGGGACCAGAGGGCGAGCAGTACTTC
TRBD1,15,TRBV11-2,TRBJ2-7,many,CASSLRDSEYPEQYF,TGTGCCAGCAGCTTAAGGGACAGCGAATATCCCGAGCAGTACTTC
-,12,TRBV10-3,TRBJ2-7,many,CAIRNQGYEQYF,TGTGCCATCAGAAATCAGGGCTACGAGCAGTACTTC
-,17,TRBV6-1,TRBJ1-3,-,CASSEGLQRFSGNTIYF,TGTGCCAGCAGTGAAGGGTTGCAAAGGTTCTCTGGAAACACCATATATTTT
-,16,TRBV12-3/TRBV12-4,TRBJ2-3,-,CASSFLPLSSTDTQYF,TGTGCCAGCAGTTTTCTTCCGCTTTCTAGCACAGATACGCAGTATTTT
-,11,TRBV20-1,TRBJ2-7,-,CSARARHEQYF,TGCAGTGCTAGAGCCAGACACGAGCAGTACTTC
TRBD1,13,TRBV20-1,TRBJ2-7,-,CSARGTGEGEQYF,TGCAGTGCTAGAGGGACAGGGGAAGGCGAGCAGTACTTC
TRBD2,16,TRBV11-2,TRBJ2-7,-,CASSLTGTSGSYEQYF,TGTGCCAGCAGCTTGACCGGGACTAGCGGGAGTTACGAGCAGTACTTC
-,16,TRBV7-3,TRBJ1-1,many,CASSLFGTESGSEAFF,TGTGCCAGCAGCTTATTCGGCACCGAATCAGGGTCTGAAGCTTTCTTT
-,15,TRBV7-9,TRBJ1-2,-,CASSLGGVSGYGYTF,TGTGCCAGCAGCTTAGGCGGGGTATCGGGCTATGGCTACACCTTC
-,14,TRBV6-1,TRBJ1-5,-,CASSEQGFDQPQHF,TGTGCCAGCAGTGAACAGGGTTTTGATCAGCCCCAGCATTTT
TRBD1,14,TRBV6-1,TRBJ1-2,-,CASRAGQGTYGYTF,TGTGCCAGCAGAGCGGGACAGGGGACCTATGGCTACACCTTC
TRBD1,15,TRBV6-4,TRBJ1-5,-,CASSETGGGNQPQHF,TGTGCCAGCAGCGAGACAGGGGGAGGCAATCAGCCCCAGCATTTT
-,14,TRBV7-9,TRBJ2-5,-,CASSLDTGWETQYF,TGTGCCAGCAGCTTGGACACTGGGTGGGAGACCCAGTACTTC
TRBD2,14,TRBV20-1,TRBJ2-5,-,CSASKGGPRETQYF,TGCAGTGCCAGCAAGGGAGGGCCTAGGGAGACCCAGTACTTC
TRBD1,11,TRBV20-1,TRBJ1-2,-,CSSRQGLGYTF,TGCAGTTCCCGACAGGGCCTAGGCTACACCTTC
-,12,TRBV28,TRBJ1-1,many,CASDKLGGQAFF,TGTGCCAGCGATAAGCTCGGGGGGCAAGCTTTCTTT
-,17,TRBV5-1,TRBJ2-2,-,CASSYRASRMGTGELFF,TGCGCCAGCAGCTACAGGGCGTCAAGGATGGGCACCGGGGAGCTGTTTTTT
-,13,TRBV12-3/TRBV12-4,TRBJ1-2,few,CASRSQGVEGYTF,TGTGCCAGCAGGTCACAGGGAGTGGAGGGCTACACCTTC
TRBD2,13,TRBV29-1,TRBJ2-2,-,CSVPGLARGELFF,TGCAGCGTGCCTGGACTAGCGAGGGGGGAGCTGTTTTTT
TRBD1,15,TRBV19,TRBJ1-2,few,CASSDQTGGNYGYTF,TGTGCCAGTAGTGACCAGACAGGGGGCAACTATGGCTACACCTTC
TRBD1,14,TRBV7-3,TRBJ1-1,few,CASSLGAGGQEAFF,TGTGCCAGCAGCTTAGGGGCAGGGGGACAAGAAGCTTTCTTT
-,13,TRBV12-5,TRBJ1-1,many,CASSPIGNTEAFF,TGTGCTAGCTCACCTATTGGGAACACTGAAGCTTTCTTT
TRBD1,17,TRBV12-3/TRBV12-4,TRBJ1-5,few,CASSFGTGSYSNQPQHF,TGTGCCAGCAGTTTCGGGACAGGGTCGTATAGCAATCAGCCCCAGCATTTT
-,13,TRBV14,TRBJ1-1,-,CASSQNWGTEAFF,TGTGCCAGCAGCCAAAATTGGGGAACTGAAGCTTTCTTT
-,13,TRBV29-1,TRBJ1-2,-,CSVTQTPNYGYTF,TGCAGCGTTACACAGACCCCTAACTATGGCTACACCTTC
-,13,TRBV2,TRBJ2-5,many,CASRAGSRETQYF,TGTGCCAGCAGAGCGGGCTCCCGGGAGACCCAGTACTTC
TRBD1,17,TRBV3-1,TRBJ1-4,-,CASSQRRDRVGSEKLFF,TGTGCCAGCAGCCAACGCCGGGACAGGGTTGGTAGTGAAAAACTGTTTTTT